This T cell receptor (beta chain) was observed in a study of blood T cell repertoires in COVID-19. Study context: Donors in the United States, Italy and Spain gave samples during acute or convalescent COVID-19. From T cells, B-cell-depleted T cells, or PBMCs came the material, which was cDNA or gDNA.

Original handling: For nucleated cells, counts were estimated from reference gene primer amplification. Here immunoSEQ multiplex PCR was the method, and the copy in TCRdb shows in-frame clones only, minus some. That table gives V, J and clone size, and the DNA gave D and trimming. There are 87,000 or so clones in the sample; under 85% occur only once, and approximately 2.3% lies in the top ten. This CDR3 has 16 amino acids. Germline CDR1 SGHNT, CDR2 YENEEA. Trimming cost V 0 bases and J 3 bases, with 12 bases left between them. The TCR sequence derives from a woman aged 70-85 years with acute or convalescent COVID-19. Sequencing was performed on peripheral blood. The rearrangement uses TRBV11-3 and TRBJ1-3, with unresolved D. The CDR3 loop reads CASSLEAGFHGNTIYF. CDR3 nucleotide sequence: TGTGCCAGCAGCTTAGAGGCAGGATTCCATGGAAACACCATATATTTT.